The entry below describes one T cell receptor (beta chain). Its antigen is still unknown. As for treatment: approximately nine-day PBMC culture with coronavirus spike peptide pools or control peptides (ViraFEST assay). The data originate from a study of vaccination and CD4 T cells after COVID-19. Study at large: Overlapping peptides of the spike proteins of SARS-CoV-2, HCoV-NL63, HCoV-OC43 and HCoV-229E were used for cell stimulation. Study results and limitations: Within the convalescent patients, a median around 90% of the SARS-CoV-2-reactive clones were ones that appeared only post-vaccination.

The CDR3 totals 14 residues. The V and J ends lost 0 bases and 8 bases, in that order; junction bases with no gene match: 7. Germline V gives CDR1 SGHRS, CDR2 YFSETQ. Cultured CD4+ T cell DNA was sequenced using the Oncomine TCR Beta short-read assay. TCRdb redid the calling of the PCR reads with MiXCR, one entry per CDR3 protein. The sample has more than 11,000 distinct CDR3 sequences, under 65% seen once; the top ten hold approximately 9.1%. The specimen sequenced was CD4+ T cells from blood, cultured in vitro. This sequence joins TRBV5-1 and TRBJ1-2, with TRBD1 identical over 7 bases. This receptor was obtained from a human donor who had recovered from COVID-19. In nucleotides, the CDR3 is TGCGCCAGCAGCTTGGAAGACAGGGCGGGCGGCTACACCTTC. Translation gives CASSLEDRAGGYTF.